A selection of T cell receptor beta chains follows, all from one sample in a study of shared clonotypes between healthy human individuals. Here immunoSEQ multiplex PCR was the method, and the copy in TCRdb shows in-frame clones only, minus some. The sample includes roughly 2,500,000 clones, 80% to 95% of them seen just once. The sample was naive CD4+ T cells from PBMCs. These receptors were taken from a young man in good health. Some clones in this sample may be carry-over from other donors' samples. Each CDR3 is given with its conserved first and last residue. D genes are given only for firm matches. Part of the rows lack a size; the others show once, few, many or a class for expanded clones.

d_call	clone_size	v_call	j_call	cdr3_aa	cdr3_nt
TRBD1	-	TRBV9	TRBJ1-2	CASSELGTGRNYGYTF	TGTGCCAGCAGCGAGCTGGGGACAGGGCGAAACTATGGCTACACCTTC
TRBD1	-	TRBV7-3	TRBJ2-6	CASSLKDRGPGANVLTF	TGTGCCAGCAGCCTAAAGGACAGGGGGCCTGGGGCCAACGTCCTGACTTTC
TRBD1	-	TRBV5-1	TRBJ2-5	CASSPQGAEETQYF	TGCGCCAGCAGCCCCCAGGGGGCGGAAGAGACCCAGTACTTC
TRBD1	-	TRBV25-1	TRBJ2-3	CASGGSTDTQYF	TGTGCCTCAGGGGGTAGCACAGATACGCAGTATTTT
TRBD1	-	TRBV29-1	TRBJ2-1	CSVGGDRGSYNEQFF	TGCAGCGTTGGTGGGGACAGGGGTTCCTACAATGAGCAGTTCTTC
TRBD2	-	TRBV6-1	TRBJ2-2	CASSQGTSGSTRTGELFF	TGTGCCAGCAGTCAAGGGACTAGCGGGAGCACTCGGACCGGGGAGCTGTTTTTT
-	-	TRBV7-9	TRBJ2-3	CASSLNLASTDTQYF	TGTGCCAGCAGCCTAAACTTGGCTAGCACAGATACGCAGTATTTT
-	-	TRBV6-1	TRBJ2-5	CASMARSGRETQYF	TGTGCCAGCATGGCCCGATCGGGGCGGGAGACCCAGTACTTC
TRBD2	-	TRBV11-2	TRBJ2-3	CASSLSPGLAGDTQYF	TGTGCCAGCAGCTTAAGTCCGGGACTAGCGGGAGATACGCAGTATTTT
-	-	TRBV19	TRBJ2-1	CASSILGLGLENEQFF	TGTGCCAGTAGTATTCTCGGTCTCGGGCTAGAGAATGAGCAGTTCTTC
-	few	TRBV5-8	TRBJ1-1	CASSFGGLGTEAFF	TGTGCCAGCAGCTTTGGGGGGCTAGGCACTGAAGCTTTCTTT
TRBD2	-	TRBV5-1	TRBJ2-3	CASSSSLAGGSDTQYF	TGCGCCAGCAGCTCCTCACTAGCGGGAGGATCAGATACGCAGTATTTT
TRBD1	-	TRBV7-9	TRBJ2-5	CASSLGSAGGLETQYF	TGTGCCAGCAGCTTAGGGTCCGCAGGGGGCTTGGAGACCCAGTACTTC
TRBD1	-	TRBV27	TRBJ2-7	CASSMTGPSYEQYF	TGTGCCAGCAGTATGACAGGGCCTTCCTACGAGCAGTACTTC
TRBD2	-	TRBV7-9	TRBJ2-1	CASSNGLAADLVLQFF	TGTGCCAGCAGCAACGGACTAGCGGCCGACTTAGTTTTGCAGTTCTTC
-	-	TRBV5-1	TRBJ1-2	CASSLGQILDGYTF	TGCGCCAGCAGCTTGGGACAGATTCTGGATGGCTACACCTTC
-	-	TRBV19	TRBJ1-2	CASSIGGSSYGYTF	TGTGCCAGTAGTATCGGGGGGTCGAGCTATGGCTACACCTTC
TRBD1	once	TRBV7-8	TRBJ2-1	CASKGQGVVNEQFF	TGTGCCAGCAAAGGACAGGGGGTCGTCAATGAGCAGTTCTTC
TRBD2	-	TRBV18	TRBJ2-7	CASSPPGLADSSYEQYF	TGTGCCAGCTCACCACCGGGACTAGCGGATAGCTCCTACGAGCAGTACTTC
TRBD1	-	TRBV28	TRBJ2-7	CASSLFRGGTGYEQYF	TGTGCCAGCAGTTTGTTCAGAGGGGGGACAGGCTACGAGCAGTACTTC
TRBD1	-	TRBV7-9	TRBJ1-1	CASSFSTGGEYTEAFF	TGTGCCAGCAGCTTTTCGACAGGGGGCGAGTACACTGAAGCTTTCTTT
-	-	TRBV5-1	TRBJ2-7	CASSVDREFYEQYF	TGCGCCAGCAGCGTGGACCGCGAGTTCTACGAGCAGTACTTC
-	-	TRBV6-5	TRBJ1-3	CASRGGGESGNTIYF	TGTGCCAGCAGGGGAGGGGGGGAGTCTGGAAACACCATATATTTT
-	-	TRBV7-2	TRBJ2-3	CASTSYRATDTQYF	TGTGCCAGCACCTCCTACAGGGCCACAGATACGCAGTATTTT
TRBD1	-	TRBV27	TRBJ1-1	CASSLQGATEAFF	TGTGCCAGCAGTTTACAGGGGGCCACTGAAGCTTTCTTT
-	-	TRBV27	TRBJ1-2	CASSLRLGGADYGYTF	TGTGCCAGCAGCCTTCGTTTGGGGGGAGCGGACTATGGCTACACCTTC
TRBD1	-	TRBV7-2	TRBJ1-1	CASSLYTTGGATEAFF	TGTGCCAGCAGCTTATATACCACAGGGGGCGCCACTGAAGCTTTCTTT
-	-	TRBV30	TRBJ2-2	CAWSVATTGELFF	TGTGCCTGGAGTGTCGCCACCACCGGGGAGCTGTTTTTT
TRBD1	-	TRBV30	TRBJ2-1	CAWRPQGPEQFF	TGTGCCTGGAGGCCACAGGGGCCTGAGCAGTTCTTC
-	-	TRBV28	TRBJ1-2	CASTRSGTTYGYTF	TGTGCCAGCACCCGGTCGGGGACCACATATGGCTACACCTTC
-	-	TRBV4-2	TRBJ2-1	CASSQARPLDNEQFF	TGTGCCAGCAGCCAAGCCCGACCCCTCGACAATGAGCAGTTCTTC
-	-	TRBV28	TRBJ1-1	CASSLFRGGAEAFF	TGTGCCAGCAGTTTATTTCGGGGTGGCGCTGAAGCTTTCTTT
-	-	TRBV9	TRBJ2-1	CASSVYEGTPYNEQFF	TGTGCCAGCAGCGTATATGAGGGAACCCCCTACAATGAGCAGTTCTTC
-	-	TRBV5-1	TRBJ2-2	CASSLDSRQLTGELFF	TGCGCCAGCAGCTTGGACAGCAGGCAACTCACCGGGGAGCTGTTTTTT
-	-	TRBV5-3	TRBJ2-2	CARSLGFGELFF	TGTGCCAGAAGCCTTGGTTTCGGGGAGCTGTTTTTT
-	-	TRBV5-1	TRBJ2-5	CASTLGGLETQYF	TGCGCCAGCACCCTGGGGGGGCTGGAGACCCAGTACTTC
TRBD2	-	TRBV11-2	TRBJ2-7	CASSLVRGAYEQYF	TGTGCCAGCAGCTTAGTTCGGGGGGCCTACGAGCAGTACTTC
TRBD1	-	TRBV30	TRBJ2-1	CAWSLRTGGVGNEQFF	TGTGCCTGGAGCCTCCGGACAGGGGGTGTTGGGAATGAGCAGTTCTTC
TRBD1	-	TRBV7-2	TRBJ2-1	CASSSRTGRDEQFF	TGTGCCAGCAGCTCAAGGACAGGGCGGGATGAGCAGTTCTTC
-	-	TRBV18	TRBJ2-3	CASSTRRDYTQYF	TGTGCCAGCTCAACGAGGAGGGATTATACGCAGTATTTT
-	-	TRBV7-9	TRBJ2-3	CASSPGLGSTDTQYF	TGTGCCAGCAGCCCCGGCTTGGGGAGTACAGATACGCAGTATTTT
-	once	TRBV7-9	TRBJ2-2	CASSLAGANTGELFF	TGTGCCAGCAGCTTAGCGGGGGCGAACACCGGGGAGCTGTTTTTT
-	-	TRBV2	TRBJ1-3	CASSGNRDGNTIYF	TGTGCCAGCAGTGGTAACAGGGATGGAAACACCATATATTTT
-	-	TRBV9	TRBJ2-1	CASSVAAGNEQFF	TGTGCCAGCAGCGTAGCTGCGGGGAATGAGCAGTTCTTC
TRBD1	once	TRBV25-1	TRBJ1-6	CATLPTGNYNSPLHF	TGTGCCACTCTACCGACAGGGAATTATAATTCACCCCTCCACTTT
-	-	TRBV9	TRBJ2-1	CASSVVANNEQFF	TGTGCCAGCAGCGTAGTCGCAAACAATGAGCAGTTCTTC
-	-	TRBV6-1	TRBJ2-1	CASRGDPSSYNEQFF	TGTGCCAGCAGGGGGGACCCGAGCTCCTACAATGAGCAGTTCTTC
TRBD1	once	TRBV11-2	TRBJ1-3	CASGQGSSGNTIYF	TGTGCCAGCGGACAGGGTAGCTCTGGAAACACCATATATTTT
-	-	TRBV2	TRBJ2-7	CASSERAGTSYEQYF	TGTGCCAGCAGTGAACGGGCCGGGACCTCCTACGAGCAGTACTTC
-	-	TRBV5-1	TRBJ2-6	CASDPGHLVSGANVLTF	TGCGCCAGCGATCCGGGACACCTGGTCTCTGGGGCCAACGTCCTGACTTTC
-	-	TRBV27	TRBJ1-3	CASSRLTGLAGNTIYF	TGTGCCAGCAGTCGTCTCACAGGCTTGGCTGGAAACACCATATATTTT
TRBD1	-	TRBV27	TRBJ1-1	CASSLWGQGAEAFF	TGTGCCAGCAGTTTATGGGGACAGGGGGCTGAAGCTTTCTTT
-	-	TRBV4-1	TRBJ1-3	CASSLSFGRLPSGNTIYF	TGCGCCAGCAGCCTCTCTTTTGGCAGATTACCCTCTGGAAACACCATATATTTT
-	-	TRBV7-2	TRBJ1-1	CASSPGPMNTEAFF	TGTGCCAGCAGCCCCGGGCCCATGAACACTGAAGCTTTCTTT
-	-	TRBV6-1	TRBJ1-1	CASSLERGTEAFF	TGTGCCAGCAGTCTGGAGAGGGGTACTGAAGCTTTCTTT